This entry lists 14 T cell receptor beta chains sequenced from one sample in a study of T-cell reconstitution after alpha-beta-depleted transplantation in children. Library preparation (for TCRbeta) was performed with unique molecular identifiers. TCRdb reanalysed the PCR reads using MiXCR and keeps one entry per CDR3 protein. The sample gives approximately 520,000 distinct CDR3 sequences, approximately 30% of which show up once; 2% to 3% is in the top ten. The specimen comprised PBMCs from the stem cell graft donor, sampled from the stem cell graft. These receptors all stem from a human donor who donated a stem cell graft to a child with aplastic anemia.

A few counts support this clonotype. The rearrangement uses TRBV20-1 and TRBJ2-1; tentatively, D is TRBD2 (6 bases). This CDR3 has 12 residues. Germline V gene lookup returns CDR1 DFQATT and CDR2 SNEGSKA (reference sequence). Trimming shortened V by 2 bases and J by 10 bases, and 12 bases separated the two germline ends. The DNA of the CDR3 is TGCAGTGCTAGATCGACTGGGAGGGAGCAGTTCTTC. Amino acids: CSARSTGREQFF.

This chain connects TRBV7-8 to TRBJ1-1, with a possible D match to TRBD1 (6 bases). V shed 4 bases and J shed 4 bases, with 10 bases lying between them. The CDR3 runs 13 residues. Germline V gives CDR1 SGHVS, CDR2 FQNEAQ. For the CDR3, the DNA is TGTGCCAGCAGCTCCACAGGGACCACTGAAGCTTTCTTT. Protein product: CASSSTGTTEAFF.

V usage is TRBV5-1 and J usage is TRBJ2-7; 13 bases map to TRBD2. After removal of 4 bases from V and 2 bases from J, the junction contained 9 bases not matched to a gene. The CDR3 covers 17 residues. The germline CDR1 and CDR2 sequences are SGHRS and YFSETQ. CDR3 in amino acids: CASSLGLAGVRTYEQYF. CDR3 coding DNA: TGCGCCAGCAGCCTCGGACTAGCGGGAGTGCGCACCTACGAGCAGTACTTC.

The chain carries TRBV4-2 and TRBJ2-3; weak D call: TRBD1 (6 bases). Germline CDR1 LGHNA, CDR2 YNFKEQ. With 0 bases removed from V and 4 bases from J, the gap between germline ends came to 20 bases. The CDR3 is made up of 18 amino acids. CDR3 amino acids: CASSQEIRGRALADTQYF. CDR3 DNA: TGTGCCAGCAGCCAAGAAATCAGGGGTAGGGCCCTAGCAGATACGCAGTATTTT.

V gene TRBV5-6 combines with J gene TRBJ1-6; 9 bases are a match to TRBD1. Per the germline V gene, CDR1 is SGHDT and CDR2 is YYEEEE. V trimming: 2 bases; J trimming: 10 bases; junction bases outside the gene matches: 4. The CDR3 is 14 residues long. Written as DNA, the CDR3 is TGTGCCAGCAGCTTCGCGGACAGGGGCTCACCCCTCCACTTT. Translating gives CASSFADRGSPLHF. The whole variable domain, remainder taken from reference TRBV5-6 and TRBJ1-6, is DAGVTQSPTHLIKTRGQQVTLRCSPKSGHDTVSWYQQALGQGPQFIFQYYEEEERQRGNFPDRFSGHQFPNYSSELNVNALLLGDSALYLCASSFADRGSPLHFGNGTRLTVT.

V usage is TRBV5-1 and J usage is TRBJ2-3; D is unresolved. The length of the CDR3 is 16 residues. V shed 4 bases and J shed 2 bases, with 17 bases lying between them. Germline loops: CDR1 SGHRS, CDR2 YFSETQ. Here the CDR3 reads CASSLGPLSNTDTQYF. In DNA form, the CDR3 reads TGCGCCAGCAGCCTCGGACCGCTGAGTAACACAGATACGCAGTATTTT.

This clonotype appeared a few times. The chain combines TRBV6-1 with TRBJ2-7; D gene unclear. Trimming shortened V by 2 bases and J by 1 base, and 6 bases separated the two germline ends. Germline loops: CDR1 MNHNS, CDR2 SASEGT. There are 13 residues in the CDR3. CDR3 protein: CASSEFRSYEQYF. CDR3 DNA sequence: TGTGCCAGCAGTGAATTTCGATCCTACGAGCAGTACTTC.

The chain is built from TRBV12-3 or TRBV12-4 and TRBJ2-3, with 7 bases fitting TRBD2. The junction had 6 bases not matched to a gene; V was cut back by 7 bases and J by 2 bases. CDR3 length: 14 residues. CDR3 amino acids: CASTRGTNTDTQYF. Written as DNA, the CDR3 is TGTGCCAGCACCCGAGGGACTAACACAGATACGCAGTATTTT.

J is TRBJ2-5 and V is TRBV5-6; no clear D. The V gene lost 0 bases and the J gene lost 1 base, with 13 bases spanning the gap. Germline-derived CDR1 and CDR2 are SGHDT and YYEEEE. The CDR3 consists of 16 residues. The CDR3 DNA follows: TGTGCCAGCAGCTTGGAGGGTCAGGCCTCCCAAGAGACCCAGTACTTC. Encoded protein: CASSLEGQASQETQYF.

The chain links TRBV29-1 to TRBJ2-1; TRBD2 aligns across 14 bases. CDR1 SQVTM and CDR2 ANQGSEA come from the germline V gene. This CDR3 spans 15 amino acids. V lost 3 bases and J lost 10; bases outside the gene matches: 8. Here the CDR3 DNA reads TGCAGCGTTGATGGGACTAGCGGGAGAATCACCGAGCAGTTCTTC. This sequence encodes CSVDGTSGRITEQFF.

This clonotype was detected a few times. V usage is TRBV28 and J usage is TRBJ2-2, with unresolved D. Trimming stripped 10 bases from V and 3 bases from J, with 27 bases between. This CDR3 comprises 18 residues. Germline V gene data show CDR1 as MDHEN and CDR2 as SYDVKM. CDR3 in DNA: TGTGCCACCACCCCGGCCTTAGCATGGGATGGGGACACCGGGGAGCTGTTTTTT. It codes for CATTPALAWDGDTGELFF.

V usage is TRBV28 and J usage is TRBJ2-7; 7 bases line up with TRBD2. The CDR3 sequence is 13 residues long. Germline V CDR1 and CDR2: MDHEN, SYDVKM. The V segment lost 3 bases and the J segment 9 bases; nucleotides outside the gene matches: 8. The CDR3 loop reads CASSFHPSGGQYV. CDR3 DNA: TGTGCCAGCAGTTTCCACCCTTCGGGAGGGCAGTACGTC.

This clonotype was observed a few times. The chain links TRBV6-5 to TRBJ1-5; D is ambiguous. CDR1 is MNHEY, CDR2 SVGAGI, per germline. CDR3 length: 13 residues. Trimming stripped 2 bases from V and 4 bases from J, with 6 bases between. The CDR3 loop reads CASSYGFNQPQHF. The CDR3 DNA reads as TGTGCCAGCAGTTACGGGTTTAATCAGCCCCAGCATTTT.

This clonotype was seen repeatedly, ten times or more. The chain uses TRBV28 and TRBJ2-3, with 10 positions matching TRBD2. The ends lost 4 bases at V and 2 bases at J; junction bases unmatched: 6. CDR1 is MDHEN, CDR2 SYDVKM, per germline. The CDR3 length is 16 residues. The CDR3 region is CASSSGLAAYTDTQYF. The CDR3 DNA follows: TGTGCCAGCAGTTCCGGACTAGCGGCTTACACAGATACGCAGTATTTT.